The 14 T cell receptor beta chains reported below all come from one sample, sequenced in a study of OX40 agonist ivuxolimab in advanced cancers. Repertoires were generated with immunoSEQ multiplex PCR, while TCRdb's copy carries only in-frame clones and drops some. The sample lists 70,000 to 75,000 clones; 80% to 90% were seen once. The sequences come from CD4+ or CD8+ T cells sorted from blood, collected in a trial of the OX40 agonist ivuxolimab. The receptors were sampled from an adult with an advanced solid tumor such as melanoma, head and neck, liver or kidney cancer.

V and J are TRBV28 and TRBJ2-7; maybe TRBD1 (6 bases). Germline V gene data show CDR1 as MDHEN and CDR2 as SYDVKM. This CDR3 has 15 residues. The V and J ends lost 5 bases and 3 bases respectively, with 17 bases between them. Written as DNA, the CDR3 is TGTGCCAGCAGTCCCCAGACAGGCTCTATCTACGAGCAGTACTTC. Its translation: CASSPQTGSIYEQYF. Based on the CDR3 plus reference TRBV28 and TRBJ2-7, the full variable domain is DVKVTQSSRYLVKRTGEKVFLECVQDMDHENMFWYRQDPGLGLRLIYFSYDVKMKEKGDIPEGYSVSREKKERFSLILESASTNQTSMYLCASSPQTGSIYEQYFGPGTRLTVT.

The chain joins TRBV13 to TRBJ2-1, with 8 bases that match TRBD1. Trimming took 0 bases from V and 7 from J; bases not matched to a gene: 5. Germline values: CDR1 PRHDT, CDR2 FYEKMQ (reference sequence). This CDR3 is 15 amino acids long. CDR3 sequence: CASSLGGQGGNEQFF. For the CDR3, the DNA is TGTGCCAGCAGCTTAGGTGGACAGGGTGGAAATGAGCAGTTCTTC. Together with reference TRBV13 and TRBJ2-1, the CDR3 gives the full variable domain: AAGVIQSPRHLIKEKRETATLKCYPIPRHDTVYWYQQGPGQDPQFLISFYEKMQSDKGSIPDRFSAQQFSDYHSELNMSSLELGDSALYFCASSLGGQGGNEQFFGPGTRLTVL.

The rearrangement uses TRBV6-5 and TRBJ1-1; the D gene is possibly TRBD1 (5 bases). This CDR3 has 14 amino acids. V was shortened by 2 bases and J by 3 bases, with 10 bases between the two germline ends. Germline V lookup: CDR1 MNHEY, CDR2 SVGAGI. CDR3 region: CASSYGSQDTEAFF. CDR3 DNA sequence: TGTGCCAGCAGTTACGGATCACAGGACACTGAAGCTTTCTTT.

The chain uses TRBV4-2 and TRBJ2-7, with D perhaps TRBD2 (7 bases). Per the germline V gene, CDR1 is LGHNA and CDR2 is YNFKEQ. The CDR3 sequence is 14 residues long. Trimming stripped 4 bases from V and 5 bases from J, with 15 bases between. The CDR3 here is CASSPKGGADEQYF. In DNA form, the CDR3 reads TGTGCCAGCAGCCCCAAGGGGGGGGCCGACGAGCAGTACTTC.

This clone came up once. The chain uses TRBV19 and TRBJ1-1; D is unclear. In germline, CDR1 is LNHDA, CDR2 SQIVND (reference sequence). The CDR3 totals 14 residues. The germline V and J ends were trimmed by 0 bases and 7 bases, with 12 bases remaining between them. The CDR3 coding sequence is TGTGCCAGTAGTATAGACCGGGTCTCTTTTGAAGCTTTCTTT. Amino acids: CASSIDRVSFEAFF.

This chain joins TRBV19 and TRBJ1-1; 9 nucleotides align to TRBD1. The germline gives CDR1 LNHDA, CDR2 SQIVND (reference sequence). CDR3 length: 15 residues. The V gene end was trimmed by 5 bases and the J gene end by 6 bases; junction bases not matched to a gene: 10. CDR3 protein: CASSVTGGSGAEAFF. The CDR3 coding sequence is TGTGCCAGTAGTGTAACAGGGGGCAGCGGCGCTGAAGCTTTCTTT.

The chain employs TRBV5-1 and TRBJ1-1; possibly TRBD1 for D (5 bases). Germline V gives CDR1 SGHRS, CDR2 YFSETQ. This CDR3 is built from 14 residues. V lost 2 bases and J lost 4, with 12 bases in between. CDR3 coding DNA: TGCGCCAGCAGCTTTTCTGGGGGGAGCACTGAAGCTTTCTTT. It translates to CASSFSGGSTEAFF.

The V gene is TRBV7-2, the J gene TRBJ1-2; 7 bases line up with TRBD1. CDR1 is SGHTA, CDR2 FQGNSA, per germline. The CDR3 length is 13 residues. V gave up 5 bases and J gave up 4 bases; unmatched junction bases: 4. In DNA, the CDR3 is TGTGCCAGCAGCCGACAGGGCCGCTATGGCTACACCTTC. This codes for CASSRQGRYGYTF.

The chain carries TRBV10-2 and TRBJ1-1; 7 nucleotides match TRBD1. J was trimmed by 5 bases and V by 5 bases; bases with no gene match: 8. The CDR3 sequence is 14 residues long. Germline CDR1 and CDR2: WSHSY and SAAADI. The CDR3 here is CASSPDRDHTEAFF. The CDR3 bases are TGCGCCAGCAGTCCAGACAGGGATCATACTGAAGCTTTCTTT.

V is TRBV6-6 and J is TRBJ2-5; 12 bases align to TRBD2. This CDR3 is built from 14 residues. The trim removed 7 bases at V and 9 bases at J, leaving 9 bases unmatched. Germline-derived CDR1 and CDR2 are MNHNY and SVGAGI (reference sequence). CDR3 residues: CASNHRTSGVAQYF. The DNA of the CDR3 is TGTGCCAGCAACCACAGGACTAGCGGGGTAGCCCAGTACTTC.

This rearrangement joins TRBV6-1 to TRBJ2-7; D is uncertain. V lost 4 bases, J lost 4 bases, and 5 bases lay in between. The CDR3 sequence is 11 residues long. Germline V gene lookup returns CDR1 MNHNS and CDR2 SASEGT. The CDR3, as DNA: TGTGCCAGCAGTGTGTTGTACGAGCAGTACTTC. This translates into CASSVLYEQYF.

The V gene is TRBV6-6, the J gene TRBJ1-2; D remains ambiguous. V was pared by 2 bases and J by 4 bases, with 14 bases between. Germline lookup yields CDR1 MNHNY and CDR2 SVGAGI (reference sequence). CDR3 length: 15 amino acids. CDR3 loop: CASSYVDPTIYGYTF. DNA for the CDR3: TGTGCCAGCAGTTACGTGGACCCAACTATCTATGGCTACACCTTC.

The V call is TRBV2, the J call TRBJ2-2; 7 bases line up with TRBD2. The CDR3 is made up of 16 amino acids. V shed 5 bases and J 2 bases; nucleotides not matched to a gene: 8. Per the germline V gene, CDR1 is SNHLY and CDR2 is FYNNEI. DNA of the CDR3: TGTGCCAGCAGTAAGAGGCTAGCGGTTAACACCGGGGAGCTGTTTTTT. Its protein product is CASSKRLAVNTGELFF.

The gene calls are TRBV27 and TRBJ2-6; TRBD2 is a possible D gene (5 bases). The V gene's germline CDR1 is MNHEY and CDR2 SMNVEV (reference sequence). The CDR3 consists of 18 residues. V was shortened by 5 bases and J by 4 bases, with 21 bases between the two germline ends. The DNA for the CDR3 is TGTGCCAGCAGTCCCCTGGGGAGTATACTTCTGGGGGCCAACGTCCTGACTTTC. This encodes CASSPLGSILLGANVLTF.